This T cell receptor beta chain stems from a study of cytomegalovirus exposure and HLA in healthy donors. PCR used 60 Vbeta primers and 13 Jbeta primers. Assay: immunoSEQ multiplex PCR; the TCRdb copy retains only in-frame clones and omits some. This sample carries under 130,000 clones, approximately 66% of them seen once, and the ten largest clones take around 3.3%. Per the germline V gene, CDR1 is SGHAT and CDR2 is FQNNGV. The CDR3 consists of 17 residues. Trimming cost V 0 bases and J 6 bases; bases outside gene matches: 5. The sequence derives from a woman in her forties or fifties in good health and CMV-seronegative. The chain carries TRBV11-2 and TRBJ2-1, with 13 bases aligning to TRBD2. The material sequenced was PBMCs. CDR3: CASSLELAGGPGNEQFF. The CDR3 DNA sequence: TGTGCCAGCAGCTTAGAACTAGCGGGGGGGCCCGGCAATGAGCAGTTCTTC.